These 9 T cell receptor beta chains were sequenced from one sample in a study of cytomegalovirus exposure and HLA in healthy donors. The PCR was carried out with 60 Vbeta primers and 13 Jbeta primers. The repertoire was sequenced with immunoSEQ multiplex PCR; TCRdb's copy has only in-frame clones and lacks some. The profile shows approximately 70,000 clones, about 77% of them singletons. Sequenced: PBMCs. Receptors originate from a man aged 40-55 years in good health and CMV-seronegative.

This clone was seen only a few times. V gene TRBV6-5 combines with J gene TRBJ1-5; 8 bases map to TRBD1. V lost 6 bases to trimming and J lost 7 bases; unmatched junction nucleotides: 8. Germline V gene data show CDR1 as MNHEY and CDR2 as SVGAGI. The CDR3 length is 14 residues. The CDR3 protein is CASSTTGVGQPQHF. The CDR3, as DNA: TGTGCCAGCAGCACGACAGGGGTCGGCCAGCCCCAGCATTTT.

The J gene is TRBJ2-3, the V gene TRBV7-3, with TRBD2 as a possible D gene (6 bases). Germline CDR1 reads SGHTA; CDR2 reads FQGTGA. The V end was cut by 5 bases, the J end by 3 bases, with 21 bases between. The CDR3 consists of 17 residues. The CDR3 here is CASSHDGGRKFTDTQYF. The CDR3 DNA reads TGTGCCAGCAGCCACGACGGGGGAAGGAAATTTACAGATACGCAGTATTTT.

V gene TRBV18 combines with J gene TRBJ2-1; D may be TRBD2 (5 bases). The CDR3 has 19 residues. The germline V gene has CDR1 KGHSH and CDR2 LQKENI. V lost 2 bases and J 0 bases, leaving 20 bases between the germline ends. CDR3 amino acids: CASSPELQSRGRSYNEQFF. CDR3 DNA sequence: TGTGCCAGCTCACCAGAACTTCAAAGTCGCGGGCGCTCCTACAATGAGCAGTTCTTC.

V and J are TRBV7-8 and TRBJ2-1; 8 nucleotides align to TRBD2. CDR1 SGHVS and CDR2 FQNEAQ come from the germline V gene. V lost 4 bases and J lost 5; bases outside the gene matches: 13. The CDR3 sequence is 17 residues long. The CDR3 here is CASSSLGGTRGNNEQFF. Written as DNA, the CDR3 is TGTGCCAGCAGCTCTCTCGGCGGGACTAGGGGAAACAATGAGCAGTTCTTC.

V usage is TRBV6-6 and J usage is TRBJ2-5; TRBD1 aligns across 7 bases. V gave up 6 bases and J gave up 5 bases; unmatched junction bases: 6. CDR1 is MNHNY, CDR2 SVGAGI, per germline (reference sequence). The CDR3 length is 13 residues. The CDR3 loop reads CASSLQGTETQYF. The DNA for the CDR3 is TGTGCCAGCAGCTTACAGGGGACGGAGACCCAGTACTTC.

The chain uses TRBV10-3 and TRBJ1-1; TRBD1 matches at 8 bases. The CDR3 is made up of 12 amino acids. Germline V lookup: CDR1 ENHRY, CDR2 SYGVKD. The V gene end was trimmed by 8 bases and the J gene end by 4 bases; junction bases not matched to a gene: 3. Here the CDR3 reads CAIQGAGTEAFF. CDR3 coding DNA: TGTGCCATCCAGGGGGCGGGCACTGAAGCTTTCTTT.

The count of this clone is one. J is TRBJ1-1 and V is TRBV11-2; the D is unclear. V gave up 7 bases and J gave up 6 bases, with 12 bases separating them. CDR3 length: 12 amino acids. Germline loops: CDR1 SGHAT, CDR2 FQNNGV. CDR3 in amino acids: CASTLTEPEAFF. The CDR3 DNA reads TGTGCCAGCACACTCACAGAACCTGAAGCTTTCTTT. Full variable domain (remainder filled in from reference TRBV11-2 and TRBJ1-1): EAGVAQSPRYKIIEKRQSVAFWCNPISGHATLYWYQQILGQGPKLLIQFQNNGVVDDSQLPKDRFSAERLKGVDSTLKIQPAKLEDSAVYLCASTLTEPEAFFGQGTRLTVV.

The rearrangement joins TRBV28 to TRBJ1-2; D is perhaps TRBD1 (6 bases). The germline V gene encodes CDR1 MDHEN and CDR2 SYDVKM. V was trimmed by 1 base and J by 7 bases, leaving 16 bases between them. The CDR3 sequence is 15 residues long. CDR3 residues: CASSLSGRGGLGYTF. CDR3 coding DNA: TGTGCCAGCAGTTTATCAGGCCGGGGGGGGCTTGGCTACACCTTC.

The chain has TRBV18 and TRBJ2-5, with TRBD1 as a possible D gene (6 bases). With the DNA end fitting TRBJ2-7 better, the J assignment may be wrong. This CDR3 spans 13 amino acids. From germline, CDR1 is KGHSH and CDR2 LQKENI. CDR3 bases: TGTGCCAGCTCACTGGACAGAGCCTACGAGCAGTACTTC. It encodes CASSLDRAYEQYF.